This T cell receptor (beta chain) was captured by sequencing in a study of regulatory T cells in long-lasting Graves disease (dated by TCRdb to about 2021). Regarding the complete study: Persistent Graves' disease was defined as persistently positive TSH receptor autoantibodies together with antithyroid drug treatment for over 5 years. TCR sequencing covered around 13 persistent and 20 newly diagnosed Graves' disease patients, about 35 samples in total. In the clinical cohort, patients with persistent Graves' disease had used antithyroid drugs for an average of roughly 10 years. The study was registered as a clinical trial and conducted in China. Persistent Graves' disease patients were compared with newly diagnosed Graves' disease patients by peripheral blood TCR sequencing and RNA sequencing. The study at large found these results: As a limitation, the authors acknowledged that the small sample size may reduce accuracy. Sequencing and analysis were limited to the TCR beta chain. Peripheral blood alone was examined, since thyroid tissue, which constituted the primary lesion, could not be accessed. More public clonotypes were shared among persistent patients (roughly 2,700) than among newly diagnosed patients (966). Compared with newly diagnosed patients, persistent Graves' disease patients had lower TCR Shannon entropy and fewer highly expanded clones, which suggests clonal expansion. Persistent disease showed preferential use of TRBV28, TRBJ1-2 and TRBJ2-5, whereas newly diagnosed disease favored TRBV20-1 and TRBJ2-1.

Taken from cysteine to phenylalanine, the CDR3 has 15 residues. The retained sequence is limited to the CDR3, 45 bases, with the frame set at the first base. The junction shows trimming of 5 bases on V and 4 bases on J, plus 19 bases between the germline ends. From a lookup of the germline V gene, CDR1 and CDR2 are SGHRS and YFSETQ. The library was built by means of multiplex PCR. Sequencing was carried out with an Illumina HiSeq 4000. To build TCR beta libraries, CDR3 regions were amplified by Arm-PCR using iRepertoire HTBI primers. PCR products were gel purified before sequencing. The authors' pipeline ran thus. Gene usage analysis of CDR3 amino acid clonotypes relied on the roughly 64 TRBV and 13 to 15 TRBJ segments identified across samples. COPE and FqMerger were used to merge filtered high-quality paired reads into contigs. BLAST was used to align contigs to IMGT TRBV, TRBD and TRBJ reference genes, with CDR3 defined following IMGT. Any clonotype with a frequency above 0.1% was classified as a highly expanded clone. Repertoire diversity was measured by Shannon entropy, and V-J evenness by the Gini coefficient. Clonotypes shared by more than one individual were considered public. The raw public data were reprocessed by TCRdb itself: fastp quality trimming at Q25, MiXCR clonotype calling, in-frame beta chains only. Rows are unified per CDR3 protein, each entry keeping the most common DNA and genes. The V and J calls and clone size are TCRdb's, not the authors'. The sample table contains around 400,000 distinct CDR3 sequences; only one count was recorded for roughly 20% of them. Together, the top ten hold approximately 27% of the sample.

The table lists this clonotype with a few counts. It has no known antigen specificity. Base qualities are not recorded, but no much larger clone differs from it by a single base. What this sample's time point label stands for: persistent/refractory GD, antithyroid drugs over 5 years with positive TRAb. For both TCR sequencing and RNA sequencing, RNA was extracted from PBMCs using TRIzol. The diagnosis of Graves' disease followed American Thyroid Association guidelines. The patients came from an endocrinology department in Xi'an, China. From each patient, 7.5 to 10 milliliters of peripheral blood was collected into an EDTA anticoagulant tube. Ficoll Paque Plus density gradient separation was used to isolate PBMCs, and no further T cell sorting was performed. An Agilent 2100 Bioanalyzer and agarose gel were used to assess RNA quality, and a NanoDrop 2000 was used to measure RNA concentration.

Specimen: peripheral blood mononuclear cells (PBMCs), collected when the disease was refractory, from a patient treated with antithyroid drugs. This clonotype was sampled from a woman aged 40 to 49 with Graves disease. Donor details come from another sample of the same person, matched by shared clones. Recombination linked TRBV5-1 to TRBJ2-7, with TRBD1 as a weak D call on 6 bases. The CDR3 amino acid sequence is: CASRDPGTPFYEQYF. The bases are TGCGCCAGCAGGGATCCCGGGACACCATTTTACGAGCAGTACTTC.